Listed below are T cell receptor beta chains from one sample, sequenced in a study of T cell responses to AZD1222 COVID-19 vaccine. Sequencing used immunoSEQ multiplex PCR; TCRdb keeps in-frame clones, though not all of them. This sample yields around 180,000 clones, of which roughly 92% are seen a single time; roughly 1.7% belongs to the top ten. The starting material was peripheral blood, obtained 28 days after the second AZD1222 dose. All receptors derive from an adult who received the AZD1222 COVID-19 vaccine. Each CDR3 is given with its conserved first and last residue. D genes are given only for firm matches. Rows give clone size only sometimes, using once, few, many, or a class for an expanded clone.

TRBJ1-2	TRBV19	once	TRBD1	CASRTTGTGGYTF	TGTGCCAGTAGAACGACAGGGACTGGCGGCTACACCTTC
TRBJ1-1	TRBV9	.	.	CASSEMGNTEAFF	TGTGCCAGCAGTGAGATGGGTAACACTGAAGCTTTCTTT
TRBJ2-5	TRBV5-1	.	TRBD2	CASSQSLAGMETQYF	TGCGCCAGCAGCCAATCTTTAGCGGGTATGGAGACCCAGTACTTC
TRBJ1-1	TRBV21-1	.	.	CASSNAAGQKGTEAFF	TGTGCCAGCAGCAATGCTGCGGGACAAAAAGGCACTGAAGCTTTCTTT
TRBJ1-5	TRBV28	once	.	CASRPTRYSNQPQHF	TGTGCCAGCAGACCTACACGGTATAGCAATCAGCCCCAGCATTTT
TRBJ1-6	TRBV7-3	.	TRBD1	CASRRDRASPLHF	TGTGCCAGCCGACGGGACAGGGCATCACCCCTCCACTTT
TRBJ2-5	TRBV23-1	.	TRBD1	CASIRPPGQGKEGRETQYF	TGCGCCAGCATCCGACCCCCGGGACAGGGAAAGGAGGGTCGAGAGACCCAGTACTTC
TRBJ2-2	TRBV12-3/TRBV12-4	once	.	CASRTANTGELFF	TGTGCCAGCAGGACAGCGAACACCGGGGAGCTGTTTTTT
TRBJ1-5	TRBV27	.	.	CASSPEGNQPQHF	TGTGCCAGCAGTCCGGAGGGCAATCAGCCCCAGCATTTT
TRBJ1-5	TRBV9	.	.	CASSGGRQPQHF	TGTGCCAGCAGCGGGGGTAGACAGCCCCAGCATTTT
TRBJ2-5	TRBV19	.	.	CASTAADFQETQYF	TGTGCCAGTACAGCAGCTGATTTCCAAGAGACCCAGTACTTC
TRBJ1-5	TRBV12-3/TRBV12-4	few	.	CASSLVGNQPQHF	TGTGCCAGCAGTTTAGTTGGCAATCAGCCCCAGCATTTT
TRBJ1-2	TRBV6-5	.	TRBD1	CASSYSGTDYGYTF	TGTGCCAGCAGCTATTCCGGGACAGACTATGGCTACACCTTC
TRBJ1-2	TRBV6-5	.	TRBD1	CASSYDRVDYGYTF	TGTGCCAGCAGTTATGACAGGGTCGACTATGGCTACACCTTC
TRBJ1-2	TRBV12-3/TRBV12-4	.	.	CASRLQGSGYTF	TGTGCCAGCCGACTACAGGGATCTGGCTACACCTTC
TRBJ1-1	TRBV24-1	.	.	CATRGRLNTEAFF	TGTGCCACGCGGGGACGTCTGAACACTGAAGCTTTCTTT
TRBJ2-3	TRBV5-1	.	.	CASSFDSNTDTQYF	TGCGCCAGCAGCTTCGACTCCAACACAGATACGCAGTATTTT
TRBJ2-7	TRBV18	.	.	CASSPGSYEQYF	TGTGCCAGCTCACCGGGATCCTACGAGCAGTACTTC
TRBJ2-1	TRBV28	.	TRBD2	CASRGVAPGMQFF	TGTGCCAGCCGGGGGGTGGCCCCGGGAATGCAGTTCTTC
TRBJ2-7	TRBV3-1/TRBV3-2	few	.	CASSQETATGRSEQYF	TGTGCCAGCAGCCAAGAAACGGCCACAGGAAGAAGCGAGCAGTACTTC
TRBJ1-1	TRBV21-1	.	.	CASRGWGIRNSNTEAFF	TGTGCCAGCAGGGGATGGGGAATAAGAAATTCGAACACTGAAGCTTTCTTT
TRBJ1-5	TRBV24-1	.	TRBD1	CATSGAGGRNQPQHF	TGTGCCACCAGTGGCGCAGGGGGCCGCAATCAGCCCCAGCATTTT
TRBJ1-2	TRBV20-1	.	.	CSARDSYGYTF	TGCAGTGCTAGAGACAGCTATGGCTACACCTTC
TRBJ2-7	TRBV3-1/TRBV3-2	.	.	CASSQGPNSYEQYF	TGTGCCAGCAGCCAGGGGCCGAACTCCTACGAGCAGTACTTC
TRBJ1-1	TRBV19	.	.	CASSIVGEAFF	TGTGCCAGTAGTATAGTGGGAGAGGCTTTCTTT
TRBJ1-3	TRBV6-5	.	TRBD1	CASSLTGMESTIYF	TGTGCCAGCAGTTTGACAGGGATGGAGAGCACCATATATTTT
TRBJ2-3	TRBV7-2	.	.	CASSRRYTDTQYF	TGTGCCAGCAGTAGAAGGTACACAGATACGCAGTATTTT
TRBJ2-1	TRBV19	.	TRBD1	CASSISTGGHNEQFF	TGTGCCAGTAGTATTTCCACAGGGGGCCACAATGAGCAGTTCTTC
TRBJ2-5	TRBV6-6	.	TRBD1	CASSVRQGSGETQYF	TGTGCCAGCAGTGTAAGACAGGGATCGGGAGAGACCCAGTACTTC
TRBJ2-3	TRBV27	once	.	CASSSRRTQTEDTQYF	TGTGCCAGCAGTTCTAGGCGGACTCAAACCGAAGATACGCAGTATTTT
TRBJ1-1	TRBV10-2	.	TRBD1	CASSESLYGQGAEAFF	TGCGCCAGCAGTGAGTCGCTTTATGGACAGGGGGCTGAAGCTTTCTTT